The clone carrying this T cell receptor beta chain has a single count. Its matching antigen is unknown. Quantitative 5'-RACE with molecular barcodes produced the TCR beta libraries. TCRdb reanalysed the 5' RACE reads using MiXCR and keeps one entry per CDR3 protein. The sample carries 200,000 to 300,000 distinct CDR3 sequences, 20% to 30% recorded once. The data derive from a study of CD8 T cells in ankylosing spondylitis. CDR3 length equals 13 residues. Trimming shortened V by 5 bases and J by 7 bases, and 15 bases separated the two germline ends. The germline V gene has CDR1 MNHNS and CDR2 SASEGT. Study outcomes and limitations: Researchers reportedly found disease-linked clones significantly enriched in matched ankylosing spondylitis synovial fluid.

This chain joins TRBV6-1 and TRBJ2-7; D is undetermined. The sequenced sample was blood, either unsorted or a sorted T cell fraction (not recorded which). This clonotype was sampled from a male donor with ankylosing spondylitis or in good health (not recorded which). The CDR3: CASSTNYYSEQYF. CDR3 bases: TGTGCCAGCAGTACAAACTACTACTCTGAGCAGTACTTC.